This passage covers 22 T cell receptor beta chains from one sample sequenced in a study of T cell changes during pregnancy in multiple sclerosis. This table comes from immunoSEQ multiplex PCR, and its TCRdb copy is limited to in-frame clones, with some not included. Among roughly 29,000 clones listed, roughly 89% were seen once. Source: CD4+ T cells from peripheral blood mononuclear cells, taken in the first trimester of pregnancy. All receptors come from a female donor in good health, enrolled as a control in a pregnancy study.

J is TRBJ2-5 and V is TRBV11-3; possibly TRBD2 for D (6 bases). CDR3 length: 14 amino acids. V was cut by 6 bases and J by 3 bases, with 14 bases left in between. Germline V gene data show CDR1 as SGHNT and CDR2 as YENEEA. CDR3 in DNA: TGTGCCAGCAGTAAGCGGACGGGGGAAGAGACCCAGTACTTC. Translation: CASSKRTGEETQYF. Supplemented by reference TRBV11-3 and TRBJ2-5, the full variable domain reads EAGVVQSPRYKIIEKKQPVAFWCNPISGHNTLYWYLQNLGQGPELLIRYENEEAVDDSQLPKDRFSAERLKGVDSTLKIQPAELGDSAVYLCASSKRTGEETQYFGPGTRLLVL.

V and J are TRBV7-6 and TRBJ2-3; TRBD2 matches at 11 bases. J gave up 5 bases and V 0 bases, and 1 base lay outside the gene matches. The CDR3 extends over 15 amino acids. Germline CDR1 reads SGHVS; CDR2 reads FNYEAQ. The CDR3 sequence is CASSLASGRGDTQYF. The CDR3 region has the DNA TGTGCCAGCAGCTTAGCTAGCGGGAGGGGAGATACGCAGTATTTT.

V gene TRBV2 combines with J gene TRBJ1-6; D is unclear. The CDR3 length is 15 residues. CDR1 SNHLY and CDR2 FYNNEI come from the germline V gene. Trimming stripped 6 bases from V and 5 bases from J, with 14 bases between. DNA for the CDR3: TGTGCCAGCAGAGTCGGAGGAATGAATAATTCACCCCTCCACTTT. Translating gives CASRVGGMNNSPLHF.

The chain joins TRBV6-1 to TRBJ1-2; 7 bases line up with TRBD1. This CDR3 has 14 residues. The junction had 6 bases not matched to a gene; V was cut back by 2 bases and J by 6 bases. Germline V gene lookup returns CDR1 MNHNS and CDR2 SASEGT. CDR3 sequence reads: CASSERRGRDGYTF. The CDR3 coding sequence is TGTGCCAGCAGTGAAAGGAGGGGGCGGGATGGCTACACCTTC.

The chain carries TRBV5-4 and TRBJ2-2, with 10 bases lining up with TRBD2. This CDR3 spans 16 amino acids. J gave up 1 base and V 4 bases, and 4 bases lay outside the gene matches. Per the germline V gene, CDR1 is SGHNT and CDR2 is YYREEE (reference sequence). CDR3 coding DNA: TGTGCCAGCAGCCTCAGGACTAGCGGGAACACCGGGGAGCTGTTTTTT. Translated, it gives CASSLRTSGNTGELFF.

Only one count was recorded for this clone. The chain is built from TRBV7-2 and TRBJ1-5; TRBD1 agrees at 7 bases. After removal of 3 bases from V and 8 bases from J, the junction contained 13 bases not matched to a gene. This CDR3 region has 16 residues. CDR1 is SGHTA and CDR2 is FQGNSA in the germline V gene. The CDR3 coding sequence is TGTGCCAGCAGCTTTACCGACAGGGTCAGTTTGGAGCCCCAGCATTTT. Its protein product is CASSFTDRVSLEPQHF.

The rearrangement joins TRBV5-4 to TRBJ1-6; D possibly corresponds to TRBD1 (5 bases). The CDR3 is 15 amino acids. Germline-derived CDR1 and CDR2 are SGHNT and YYREEE (reference sequence). Trimming pared 3 bases from V and 11 bases from J, leaving 18 bases between. CDR3 protein: CASSSSFGGRTPLHF. CDR3 DNA sequence: TGTGCCAGCAGCTCTTCGTTCGGGGGACGGACACCCCTCCACTTT.

V is TRBV27 and J is TRBJ2-1, with a tentative D call TRBD2 (6 bases). The germline V and J ends were trimmed by 6 bases and 0 bases, with 18 bases remaining between them. The germline gives CDR1 MNHEY, CDR2 SMNVEV (reference sequence). CDR3 size: 17 residues. The CDR3 DNA follows: TGTGCCAGCAGAAGGGGAAGCGGGCCCAGCTCCTACAATGAGCAGTTCTTC. It is translated as CASRRGSGPSSYNEQFF.

CDR3 amino acids: CASSIGRLDRYNEQFF. CDR3 DNA: TGTGCCAGTAGTATAGGCCGGCTAGACCGGTACAATGAGCAGTTCTTC. The chain carries TRBV19 and TRBJ2-1, with unresolved D. CDR3 length: 16 residues. V shed 1 base and J shed 4 bases, with 14 bases lying between them. CDR1 and CDR2 from the germline V gene are LNHDA and SQIVND (reference sequence).

V is TRBV6-1 and J is TRBJ1-2, with TRBD1 matching over 7 bases. J gave up 1 base and V 7 bases, and 6 bases lay outside the gene matches. Germline V gene data show CDR1 as MNHNS and CDR2 as SASEGT. This CDR3 contains 14 residues. CDR3 DNA sequence: TGTGCCAGCATCAGGGGGGTCCTTAACTATGGCTACACCTTC. It is translated as CASIRGVLNYGYTF.

The chain joins TRBV5-4 to TRBJ2-4, with 7 bases fitting TRBD2. The CDR3 totals 16 residues. Germline assignment: CDR1 SGHNT and CDR2 YYREEE (reference sequence). The junction had 13 bases not matched to a gene; V was cut back by 3 bases and J by 7 bases. CDR3 nucleotides: TGTGCCAGCAGCTCAGGGTTAGGGGAGGGTCGGAACATTCAGTACTTC. This codes for CASSSGLGEGRNIQYF.

The V gene is TRBV19, the J gene TRBJ1-6, with D perhaps TRBD1 (5 bases). This CDR3 is 15 amino acids long. Germline-derived CDR1 and CDR2 are LNHDA and SQIVND (reference sequence). V lost 5 bases and J 7 bases, leaving 15 bases between the germline ends. CDR3 region: CASSSQAGRNSPLHF. The CDR3 DNA reads as TGTGCCAGTAGTTCTCAGGCAGGGCGCAATTCACCCCTCCACTTT.

The chain employs TRBV30 and TRBJ1-1; no definite D call. CDR1 and CDR2 from the germline V gene are GTSNPN and SVGIG (reference sequence). Trimming stripped 5 bases from V and 1 base from J, with 5 bases between. The CDR3 is 11 residues long. DNA of the CDR3: TGTGCCTGGCTCAGGAACACTGAAGCTTTCTTT. It yields the protein CAWLRNTEAFF.

This chain uses TRBV6-1 with TRBJ1-6; weak D call: TRBD1 (5 bases). The CDR3 is 13 residues long. V lost 6 bases and J lost 6, with 9 bases in between. Germline values: CDR1 MNHNS, CDR2 SASEGT. The CDR3 is CASRGVLNSPLHF. CDR3 in DNA: TGTGCCAGCAGAGGGGTTCTTAATTCACCCCTCCACTTT.

This chain connects TRBV10-3 to TRBJ2-2; a weak D match, TRBD1 (6 bases). This CDR3 contains 14 residues. V was shortened by 6 bases and J by 1 base, with 9 bases between the two germline ends. Looked up from germline, CDR1 is ENHRY and CDR2 is SYGVKD. The CDR3 reads CAIRGTMNTGELFF. Here the CDR3 DNA reads TGTGCCATCAGGGGGACAATGAACACCGGGGAGCTGTTTTTT.

V and J are TRBV5-1 and TRBJ2-5; unclear D gene. The germline CDR1 and CDR2 sequences are SGHRS and YFSETQ. CDR3 length: 14 residues. V was pared by 7 bases and J by 1 base, with 14 bases between. The CDR3 sequence is CASRRYDTQETQYF. The CDR3 nucleotides are TGCGCCAGCCGAAGATATGACACCCAAGAGACCCAGTACTTC.

The V gene is TRBV7-8, the J gene TRBJ2-7; 7 positions agree with TRBD2. The CDR3 extends over 16 amino acids. Trimming took 5 bases from V and 3 from J; bases not matched to a gene: 13. Germline CDR1 is SGHVS and CDR2 is FQNEAQ. The CDR3 protein is CASSHPKGRGVYEQYF. Here the CDR3 DNA reads TGTGCCAGCAGCCACCCAAAGGGGAGGGGAGTCTACGAGCAGTACTTC. Based on the CDR3 plus reference TRBV7-8 and TRBJ2-7, the full variable domain is GAGVSQSPRYKVAKRGQDVALRCDPISGHVSLFWYQQALGQGPEFLTYFQNEAQLDKSGLPSDRFFAERPEGSVSTLKIQRTQQEDSAVYLCASSHPKGRGVYEQYFGPGTRLTVT.

The CDR3 DNA reads as TGTGCCAGTTGGACAGGGGCTGGAAACACCATATATTTT. It is translated as CASWTGAGNTIYF. This rearrangement joins TRBV19 to TRBJ1-3; 9 bases map to TRBD1. Losses at the gene ends were 8 bases for V and 2 bases for J; bases not matched to a gene: 1. Germline-derived CDR1 and CDR2 are LNHDA and SQIVND (reference sequence). This CDR3 comprises 13 residues.

The chain carries TRBV7-9 and TRBJ1-1; no firm D call. The CDR3 extends over 16 amino acids. V lost 4 bases and J lost 0, with 15 bases in between. Per the germline V gene, CDR1 is SEHNR and CDR2 is FQNEAQ (reference sequence). CDR3 nucleotide sequence: TGTGCCAGCAGCTCCCCAGTCACTAACATGAACACTGAAGCTTTCTTT. Translation: CASSSPVTNMNTEAFF.

The chain uses TRBV29-1 and TRBJ1-4; D remains ambiguous. Per the germline V gene, CDR1 is SQVTM and CDR2 is ANQGSEA. This CDR3 is 13 amino acids long. Trimming removed 7 bases from V and 0 bases from J, with 9 bases in between. The DNA for the CDR3 is TGCAGCGCCTCCGGGACAACTAATGAAAAACTGTTTTTT. This encodes CSASGTTNEKLFF.

The chain has TRBV2 and TRBJ2-2; D may be TRBD1 (6 bases). The CDR3 spans 15 residues. Germline CDR1 and CDR2: SNHLY and FYNNEI. The germline V and J ends were trimmed by 8 bases and 6 bases, with 19 bases remaining between them. The CDR3 loop reads CASVQGRNSPGELFF. CDR3 in DNA: TGTGCCAGCGTACAGGGACGGAATTCCCCCGGGGAGCTGTTTTTT.

V and J are TRBV4-1 and TRBJ2-3; 9 positions agree with TRBD2. The CDR3 has 20 residues. The V gene's germline CDR1 is MGHRA and CDR2 YSYEKL. V was clipped by 4 bases and J by 0 bases; unmatched bases: 17. This chain's CDR3 is CASSRPPISGSPRSTDTQYF. The CDR3, as DNA: TGCGCCAGCAGCCGTCCCCCGATTAGCGGGAGCCCCCGAAGCACAGATACGCAGTATTTT.